The entry that follows covers one T cell receptor (beta chain) sequence. Antigen specificity is unknown. TCRdb reprocessed the reads via MiXCR and lists one record per CDR3 protein. The table lists 640,000 or so distinct CDR3 sequences, 30% to 35% of them singletons, with 15% to 20% in the top ten. The CDR3 is 15 amino acids. The V segment lost 5 bases and the J segment 5 bases; nucleotides outside the gene matches: 11. This sample is drawn from a study of T cell repertoires in cytomegalovirus infection. Findings of the study overall: The response measured ex vivo was dominated by TCR beta clonotypes (HLA-C-restricted and CMV-specific).

This clonotype was obtained from a human donor in good health (CMV status not recorded). Some clones in this sample may be carry-over from other donors' samples. V is TRBV12-3 or TRBV12-4 and J is TRBJ2-5, with 7 bases aligning to TRBD1. The starting material was cultured PBMCs, obtained from culture after CMV antigen stimulation. The chain's CDR3 is CASSLRQGRQETQYF. The CDR3 DNA reads TGTGCCAGCAGTCTACGACAGGGAAGGCAGGAGACCCAGTACTTC.